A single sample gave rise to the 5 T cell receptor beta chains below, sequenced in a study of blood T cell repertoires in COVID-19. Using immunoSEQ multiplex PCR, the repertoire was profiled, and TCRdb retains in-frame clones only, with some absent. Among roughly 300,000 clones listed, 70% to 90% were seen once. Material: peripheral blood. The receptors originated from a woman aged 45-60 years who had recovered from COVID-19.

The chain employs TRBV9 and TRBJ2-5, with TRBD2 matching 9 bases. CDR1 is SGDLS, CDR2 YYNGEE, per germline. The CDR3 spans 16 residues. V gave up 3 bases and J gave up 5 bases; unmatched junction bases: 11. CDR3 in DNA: TGTGCCAGCAGCGCCTATAGCGGGGGCGTGGGGGAGACCCAGTACTTC. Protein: CASSAYSGGVGETQYF.

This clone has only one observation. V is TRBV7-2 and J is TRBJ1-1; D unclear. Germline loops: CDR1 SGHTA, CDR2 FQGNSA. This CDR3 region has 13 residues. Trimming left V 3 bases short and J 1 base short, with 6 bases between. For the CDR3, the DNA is TGTGCCAGCAGCTTGAGGGCGAACACTGAAGCTTTCTTT. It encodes CASSLRANTEAFF.

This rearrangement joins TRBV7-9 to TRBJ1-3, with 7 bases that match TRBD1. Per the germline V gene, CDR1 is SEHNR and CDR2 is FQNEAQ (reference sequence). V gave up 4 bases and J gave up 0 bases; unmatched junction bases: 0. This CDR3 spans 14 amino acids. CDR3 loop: CASSWDSSGNTIYF. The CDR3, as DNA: TGTGCCAGCAGCTGGGACAGCTCTGGAAACACCATATATTTT.

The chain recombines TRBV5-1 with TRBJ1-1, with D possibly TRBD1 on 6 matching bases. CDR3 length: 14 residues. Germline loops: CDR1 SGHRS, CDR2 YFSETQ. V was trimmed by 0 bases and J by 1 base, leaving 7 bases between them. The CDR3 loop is CASSLEGQNTEAFF. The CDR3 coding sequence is TGCGCCAGCAGCTTGGAGGGACAGAACACTGAAGCTTTCTTT.

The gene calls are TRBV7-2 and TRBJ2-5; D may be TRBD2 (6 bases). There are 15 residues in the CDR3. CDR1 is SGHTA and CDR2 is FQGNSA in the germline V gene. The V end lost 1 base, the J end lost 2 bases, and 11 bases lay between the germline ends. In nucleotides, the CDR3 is TGTGCCAGCAGCTTAGTAGGCAGCGGGCAAGAGACCCAGTACTTC. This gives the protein CASSLVGSGQETQYF.